These T cell receptor beta chains were read from a single sample in a study of blood T cells in healthy people across ages. Using its own MiXCR run on the 5' RACE reads, TCRdb lists one record per CDR3 protein. The data show roughly 2 million distinct CDR3 sequences, less than 50% seen once. The sequencing input was blood. All receptors come from a woman in her thirties or forties in good health. Both conserved end residues are part of each CDR3. A D gene is named only where the DNA matches it firmly. The size of a clone is reported for some rows only, either as once, few or many, or as a class for expanded clones.

TRBV29-1	TRBJ1-4	-	-	CSVQGLNEKLFF	TGCAGCGTACAGGGCCTTAATGAAAAACTGTTTTTT
TRBV18	TRBJ2-1	-	-	CASSWQVREGEQFF	TGTGCCAGCTCATGGCAGGTCAGGGAAGGTGAGCAGTTCTTC
TRBV9	TRBJ2-6	-	-	CASSADATSGANVLTF	TGTGCCAGCAGCGCGGATGCCACCTCTGGGGCCAACGTCCTGACTTTC
TRBV29-1	TRBJ2-7	-	-	CSVEVPGSYEQYF	TGCAGCGTTGAAGTCCCAGGGAGCTACGAGCAGTACTTC
TRBV6-6	TRBJ2-1	few	TRBD2	CASRRLAGDYNEQFF	TGTGCCAGCAGGCGGCTAGCGGGGGACTACAATGAGCAGTTCTTC
TRBV7-8	TRBJ2-3	few	TRBD1	CASSRPPGTGADTQYF	TGTGCCAGCAGCCGCCCTCCGGGGACAGGAGCAGATACGCAGTATTTT
TRBV18	TRBJ2-7	once	TRBD1	CASSRDRDQPRSYEQYF	TGTGCCAGCTCACGGGACAGGGACCAACCCCGGTCCTACGAGCAGTACTTC
TRBV6-5	TRBJ2-1	-	-	CASRAPSGGLNEQFF	TGTGCCAGCAGGGCCCCCTCCGGGGGACTCAATGAGCAGTTCTTC
TRBV20-1	TRBJ2-2	-	-	CSARPPEVSRWNTGELFF	TGCAGTGCTAGACCCCCTGAGGTCTCCCGATGGAACACCGGGGAGCTGTTTTTT
TRBV27	TRBJ1-6	-	-	CASRFDRSSYNSPLHF	TGTGCCAGCAGATTTGACAGGAGCTCCTATAATTCACCCCTCCACTTT
TRBV30	TRBJ1-6	-	-	CAWSGTATSPLHF	TGTGCCTGGAGTGGGACAGCGACTTCACCCCTCCACTTT
TRBV28	TRBJ1-6	-	TRBD1	CASSQGQGARISNSPLHF	TGTGCCAGCAGTCAGGGTCAGGGGGCCCGAATTTCTAATTCACCCCTCCACTTT
TRBV2	TRBJ2-5	-	-	CASSESAGLGMETQYF	TGTGCCAGCAGTGAGTCGGCGGGACTGGGGATGGAGACCCAGTACTTC
TRBV6-2/TRBV6-3	TRBJ2-1	few	-	CASKLSSGSSYNEQFF	TGTGCCAGCAAACTAAGCTCGGGGAGCTCCTACAATGAGCAGTTCTTC
TRBV12-3/TRBV12-4	TRBJ1-2	-	TRBD1	CASSDTGVWYGYTF	TGTGCCAGCAGCGATACAGGGGTTTGGTATGGCTACACCTTC
TRBV6-6	TRBJ1-5	-	TRBD1	CASRKQGDSNQPQHF	TGTGCCAGCAGGAAACAGGGGGATAGCAATCAGCCCCAGCATTTT
TRBV20-1	TRBJ2-7	-	-	CSARATPQQGLYEQYF	TGCAGTGCTAGAGCCACCCCTCAGCAAGGCCTCTACGAGCAGTACTTC
TRBV20-1	TRBJ1-2	-	TRBD1	CSARRDRNYGYTF	TGCAGTGCTAGAAGGGACAGGAACTATGGCTACACCTTC
TRBV12-3/TRBV12-4	TRBJ2-3	-	-	CASSLSLGSSTDTQYF	TGTGCCAGCAGTTTATCGTTAGGGTCTAGCACAGATACGCAGTATTTT
TRBV20-1	TRBJ1-2	few	TRBD1	CSVRRTGNVNYGYTF	TGCAGTGTTAGGAGGACAGGGAACGTAAACTATGGCTACACCTTC
TRBV20-1	TRBJ2-5	-	TRBD1	CSASPGQLQETQYF	TGCAGTGCTAGCCCGGGACAGTTGCAAGAGACCCAGTACTTC
TRBV28	TRBJ1-5	-	TRBD1	CASSPERGQGGQPQHF	TGTGCCAGCAGTCCCGAAAGGGGGCAGGGCGGTCAGCCCCAGCATTTT
TRBV9	TRBJ1-4	few	-	CASSVGLLSNEKLFF	TGTGCCAGCAGCGTGGGACTGCTAAGTAATGAAAAACTGTTTTTT
TRBV7-2	TRBJ1-1	-	TRBD1	CASSRYGYRGQNTEAFF	TGTGCCAGCAGCCGATATGGGTACAGGGGTCAGAACACTGAAGCTTTCTTT
TRBV12-3/TRBV12-4	TRBJ2-5	many	TRBD2	CASSRLAGGETQYF	TGTGCCAGCAGCCGACTAGCGGGAGGAGAGACCCAGTACTTC
TRBV7-9	TRBJ1-2	few	TRBD1	CASSREPGTGNYGYTF	TGTGCCAGCAGCAGAGAGCCCGGGACAGGGAACTATGGCTACACCTTC
TRBV15	TRBJ2-5	few	TRBD1	CATLIPGTGFETQYF	TGTGCCACCCTCATCCCCGGGACAGGGTTTGAGACCCAGTACTTC
TRBV12-3/TRBV12-4	TRBJ1-1	-	TRBD1	CASSSRTGAHTEAFF	TGTGCCAGCAGTTCCCGGACAGGTGCACACACTGAAGCTTTCTTT
TRBV7-2	TRBJ2-1	-	TRBD1	CASTDRGRHNKQSF	TGTGCCAGCACCGACAGGGGGCGGCACAATAAGCAGTCCTTC
TRBV5-1	TRBJ2-1	-	-	CASSLLATSSYNEQFF	TGCGCCAGCAGCTTGCTAGCGACGAGCTCCTACAATGAGCAGTTCTTC
TRBV20-1	TRBJ1-6	-	-	CSARESNRSRRNSPLHF	TGCAGTGCTAGAGAATCGAACCGTAGTCGGAGGAATTCACCCCTCCACTTT
TRBV12-3/TRBV12-4	TRBJ2-7	-	TRBD2	CASTSSGGPYEQYF	TGTGCCAGCACCTCTAGCGGGGGACCCTACGAGCAGTACTTC
TRBV2	TRBJ1-6	-	-	CASRRDQGNSPLHF	TGTGCCAGCAGGCGAGACCAGGGGAATTCACCCCTCCACTTT
TRBV9	TRBJ2-5	-	-	CASSGPGEETQYF	TGTGCCAGCAGCGGTCCCGGGGAAGAGACCCAGTACTTC
TRBV7-2	TRBJ2-1	few	-	CASSSGRNLGFYNEQFF	TGTGCCAGCAGCTCCGGACGTAACTTGGGGTTCTACAATGAGCAGTTCTTC
TRBV6-5	TRBJ2-1	-	TRBD2	CASSYEGGGVHNEQFF	TGTGCCAGCAGTTACGAGGGCGGGGGGGTTCACAATGAGCAGTTCTTC
TRBV20-1	TRBJ1-4	-	TRBD1	CSAREGGTGHEKLFF	TGCAGTGCTAGAGAAGGAGGGACAGGTCACGAAAAACTGTTTTTT
TRBV7-2	TRBJ1-1	-	-	CASKEAGLNTEAFF	TGTGCCAGCAAAGAGGCAGGGCTGAACACTGAAGCTTTCTTT
TRBV6-2/TRBV6-3	TRBJ2-7	-	-	CASSRLAPYEQYF	TGTGCCAGCAGTCGACTCGCACCCTACGAGCAGTACTTC
TRBV5-1	TRBJ2-3	few	TRBD1	CASNNRGLDTDTQYF	TGCGCCAGCAATAACAGGGGTCTCGACACAGATACGCAGTATTTT
TRBV6-2/TRBV6-3	TRBJ1-1	-	TRBD1	CASSWDRTGVNTEAFF	TGTGCCAGCAGTTGGGACAGGACAGGAGTAAACACTGAAGCTTTCTTT
TRBV20-1	TRBJ2-1	-	-	CSARRGYNEQFF	TGCAGTGCTAGGAGGGGCTACAATGAGCAGTTCTTC
TRBV6-1	TRBJ1-2	-	TRBD1	CASSEPDREYYGYTF	TGTGCCAGCAGTGAACCGGACAGGGAATACTATGGCTACACCTTC
TRBV9	TRBJ1-2	once	-	CASSVDFQINYGYTF	TGTGCCAGCAGCGTAGATTTCCAGATCAACTATGGCTACACCTTC
TRBV2	TRBJ2-5	-	TRBD2	CACRGSGTSRKTQYF	TGTGCCTGCAGAGGCTCCGGGACTAGCAGGAAGACCCAGTACTTC
TRBV2	TRBJ2-7	-	TRBD1	CASSESTGGWYNEQYF	TGTGCCAGCAGTGAATCGACAGGGGGCTGGTACAATGAGCAGTACTTC
TRBV28	TRBJ2-2	-	-	CASSLWKLPNTGELFF	TGTGCCAGCAGTTTGTGGAAACTGCCGAACACCGGGGAGCTGTTTTTT
TRBV20-1	TRBJ2-2	-	-	CSARVPRPGFTGELFF	TGCAGTGCTAGGGTACCCAGACCCGGTTTTACCGGGGAGCTGTTTTTT
TRBV7-3	TRBJ2-3	few	-	CASSHTGSSTDTQYF	TGTGCCAGCAGCCATACAGGGTCTAGCACAGATACGCAGTATTTT
TRBV29-1	TRBJ2-1	-	-	CSAFASFASFDNEQFF	TGCAGCGCCTTTGCTAGCTTCGCCAGTTTTGACAATGAGCAGTTCTTC
TRBV7-9	TRBJ1-5	-	-	CASTKGGVGNQPQHF	TGTGCCAGCACCAAGGGAGGGGTAGGCAATCAGCCCCAGCATTTT